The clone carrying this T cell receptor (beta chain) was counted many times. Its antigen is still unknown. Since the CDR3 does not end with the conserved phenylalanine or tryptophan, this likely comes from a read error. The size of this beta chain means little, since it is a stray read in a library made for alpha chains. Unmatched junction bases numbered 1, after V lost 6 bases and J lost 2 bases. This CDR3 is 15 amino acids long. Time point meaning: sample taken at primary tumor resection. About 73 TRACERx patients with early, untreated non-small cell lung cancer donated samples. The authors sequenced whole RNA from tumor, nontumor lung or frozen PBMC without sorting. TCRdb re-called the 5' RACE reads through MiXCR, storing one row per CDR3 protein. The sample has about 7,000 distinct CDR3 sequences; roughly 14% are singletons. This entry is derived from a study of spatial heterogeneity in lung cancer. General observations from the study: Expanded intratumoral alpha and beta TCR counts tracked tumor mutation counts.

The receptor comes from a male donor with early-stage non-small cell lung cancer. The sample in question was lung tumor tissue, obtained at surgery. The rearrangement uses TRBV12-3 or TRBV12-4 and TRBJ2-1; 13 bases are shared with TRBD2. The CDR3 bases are TGTGCCAGCAGAGGACTAGCGGGAGCCTACAATGAGCAGTTCTCC. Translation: CASRGLAGAYNEQFS.